Sequencing of this T cell receptor (beta chain) was carried out in a study of blood T cell repertoires in COVID-19. Overall study: The origin of the acute and convalescent COVID-19 samples was the United States, Italy and Spain. T cells, B-cell-depleted T cells, or PBMCs supplied cDNA or gDNA.

The CDR3 loop spans 15 amino acids. CDR1 is MNHEY and CDR2 is SVGAGI in the germline V gene. The ends were cut back, 6 bases at V and 0 bases at J, with 12 bases in the middle. This clone was recorded once. The assay was immunoSEQ multiplex PCR, and TCRdb's table has in-frame clones only and misses some. Of 170,000 or so clones listed, around four fifths were seen once; the top ten hold 2.9%. The receptor was derived from a woman in her fifties or sixties with acute or convalescent COVID-19. V and J are TRBV6-5 and TRBJ1-5; D perhaps matches TRBD1 (6 bases). The sequencing input was peripheral blood. Here the CDR3 reads CASSLDRNSNQPQHF. As DNA, the CDR3 is TGTGCCAGCAGCTTAGACAGGAATAGCAATCAGCCCCAGCATTTT.